Below, one T cell receptor (beta chain) is given with its context. The entry originates in a study of response to subunit inactivated influenza vaccine. Using its own MiXCR run on the RT-PCR reads, TCRdb lists one record per CDR3 protein. Seen here are about 500,000 distinct CDR3 sequences, 13% observed once, and the top ten hold over 10%. With 5 bases clipped from V and 2 bases from J, the junction kept 10 bases outside the gene matches. This CDR3 comprises 16 residues. Germline CDR1 MNHNS, CDR2 SASEGT. The chain uses TRBV6-1 and TRBJ2-7; 9 bases are shared with TRBD1. The specimen comprised PBMCs from blood, sampled 40 to 50 days after vaccination. The clonotype comes from a middle-aged man who received an inactivated influenza vaccine. The CDR3 coding sequence is TGTGCCAGCAGTCTGCTACCGGGACAGGGAACCTACGAGCAGTACTTC. Translation: CASSLLPGQGTYEQYF.